Listed here are 28 T cell receptor beta chains from one sample, sequenced in a study of blood T cell repertoires in COVID-19. Only in-frame clones appear in the TCRdb table, and some are missing; sequencing was by immunoSEQ multiplex PCR. The top ten hold roughly 2.2% of the sample, which has more than 100,000 clones, approximately 88% seen once. The sequenced material came from peripheral blood. These receptors came from a man between 65 and 79 years old with active COVID-19.

The rearrangement uses TRBV5-5 and TRBJ2-1; 7 positions match TRBD2. CDR1 and CDR2 (germline): SGHKS, YYEKEE (reference sequence). CDR3 length equals 15 residues. Losses at the gene ends were 3 bases for V and 2 bases for J; bases not matched to a gene: 5. Written as DNA, the CDR3 is TGTGCCAGCAGCTGGACTAGGAAGGCCTACAATGAGCAGTTCTTC. Translation gives CASSWTRKAYNEQFF.

The DNA for the CDR3 is TGTGCCAGCAGCTCCACTAGCGGGAGGAACACCGGGGAGCTGTTTTTT. Protein: CASSSTSGRNTGELFF. V usage is TRBV7-8 and J usage is TRBJ2-2, with 11 bases lining up with TRBD2. V gave up 4 bases and J gave up 1 base; unmatched junction bases: 2. Germline CDR1 is SGHVS and CDR2 is FQNEAQ. CDR3 length: 16 residues.

The V gene is TRBV6-2 or TRBV6-3, the J gene TRBJ2-5; possible D gene TRBD1, 6 bases. The CDR3 spans 15 residues. Germline V gene sequence: CDR1 MNHEY, CDR2 SVGEGT. V lost 6 bases to trimming and J lost 0 bases, with 14 bases between them. In DNA form, the CDR3 reads TGTGCCAGCAGCACGGGACACCAGTACCAAGAGACCCAGTACTTC. Encoded protein: CASSTGHQYQETQYF.

This chain joins TRBV6-5 and TRBJ1-5, with 10 bases identical to TRBD1. The V segment lost 4 bases and the J segment 6 bases; nucleotides outside the gene matches: 3. Per the germline V gene, CDR1 is MNHEY and CDR2 is SVGAGI. The CDR3 is 14 amino acids. The CDR3 DNA sequence: TGTGCCAGCAGTTTTCGGACAGGGGGTCAGCCCCAGCATTTT. This translates into CASSFRTGGQPQHF.

The rearrangement uses TRBV18 and TRBJ1-5, with 9 bases that match TRBD1. The CDR3 extends over 15 amino acids. The V gene's germline CDR1 is KGHSH and CDR2 LQKENI. J lost 4 bases, V lost 6 bases, and 7 bases had no gene match. The CDR3 protein is CASSLDRGGNQPQHF. The CDR3 coding sequence is TGTGCCAGCTCTCTGGACAGGGGCGGTAATCAGCCCCAGCATTTT.

The chain carries TRBV3-1 (or the pseudogene TRBV3-2) and TRBJ2-1, with 10 bases lining up with TRBD2. Trimming at V came to 2 bases and at J to 6 bases, leaving 10 bases not matched to a gene. Germline loops: CDR1 LGHDT, CDR2 YNNKEL (reference sequence). The CDR3 length is 17 residues. CDR3 amino acids: CASSQMLLAGDVNEQFF. The CDR3 nucleotides read TGTGCCAGCAGCCAAATGCTCCTAGCGGGGGACGTCAATGAGCAGTTCTTC.

The V and J genes are TRBV6-1 and TRBJ2-7; possible D gene TRBD1, 8 bases. The germline gives CDR1 MNHNS, CDR2 SASEGT. Deletions cut 3 bases from V and 2 bases from J, with 14 bases between. This CDR3 is built from 15 residues. In nucleotides, the CDR3 is TGTGCCAGCAGTGACGGACAGGGACTACCCTACGAGCAGTACTTC. It specifies CASSDGQGLPYEQYF.

The V call is TRBV5-6, the J call TRBJ2-3, with D possibly being TRBD2 (6 bases). V gave up 3 bases and J gave up 5 bases, with 13 bases separating them. The CDR3 is 14 residues long. Germline lookup yields CDR1 SGHDT and CDR2 YYEEEE. CDR3 region: CASSSLASRDTQYF. In DNA form, the CDR3 reads TGTGCCAGCAGCTCACTAGCATCCAGAGATACGCAGTATTTT.

This clone is classed as large (0.1 to 1%). Other nucleotide sequences in the sample specify the same CDR3. The chain joins TRBV11-3 to TRBJ1-2; D perhaps matches TRBD1 (6 bases). CDR1 and CDR2 (germline): SGHNT, YENEEA. Trimming shortened V by 3 bases and J by 4 bases, and 15 bases separated the two germline ends. The CDR3 spans 15 residues. The CDR3 reads CASSFHGGGGYGYTF. The CDR3, as DNA: TGTGCCAGCAGCTTTCACGGGGGGGGCGGCTATGGCTACACCTTC.

The CDR3 nucleotides read TGTGCCAGCAGCCCACGACTAGCCACAGATACGCAGTATTTT. Its protein is CASSPRLATDTQYF. This chain links TRBV9 with TRBJ2-3, with 7 positions matching TRBD2. Trimming removed 4 bases from V and 2 bases from J; junction bases left unmatched: 4. CDR1 and CDR2 (germline): SGDLS, YYNGEE. CDR3 length: 14 amino acids.

This clone was observed once. The genes are TRBV4-1 and TRBJ2-1, with 10 positions matching TRBD2. This CDR3 contains 14 residues. Trimming cost V 4 bases and J 9 bases; bases outside gene matches: 6. Germline CDR1 is MGHRA and CDR2 is YSYEKL. CDR3 coding DNA: TGCGCCAGCAGCCTCAGCGGGAGGGTTAGTGAGCAGTTCTTC. It encodes CASSLSGRVSEQFF.

The V gene is TRBV2, the J gene TRBJ1-3, with unresolved D. Germline V gene lookup returns CDR1 SNHLY and CDR2 FYNNEI. The CDR3 totals 13 residues. Between the trimmed V and J ends, which lost 3 bases and 4 bases, there was a span of 7 bases. The CDR3 DNA is TGTGCCAGCAGTGAGGCCAGAGGAAACACCATATATTTT. Translation gives CASSEARGNTIYF. The full variable domain, its missing parts supplied by reference TRBV2 and TRBJ1-3, is EPEVTQTPSHQVTQMGQEVILRCVPISNHLYFYWYRQILGQKVEFLVSFYNNEISEKSEIFDDQFSVERPDGSNFTLKIRSTKLEDSAMYFCASSEARGNTIYFGEGSWLTVV.

The CDR3 spells CATSTRSSNQPQHF. For the CDR3, the DNA is TGTGCCACCAGCACTAGGAGTAGCAATCAGCCCCAGCATTTT. J is TRBJ1-5 and V is TRBV15, with D unclear. Deletions cut 4 bases from V and 0 bases from J, with 7 bases between. Germline loops: CDR1 LNHNV, CDR2 YYDKDF (reference sequence). CDR3 length equals 14 residues.

The CDR3 sequence: CAWGTGRRSPLHF. For the CDR3, the DNA is TGTGCCTGGGGGACAGGGAGGCGTTCACCCCTCCACTTT. This chain connects TRBV30 to TRBJ1-6; 9 nucleotides line up with TRBD1. V was clipped by 5 bases and J by 9 bases; unmatched bases: 5. This CDR3 has 13 amino acids. Germline lookup yields CDR1 GTSNPN and CDR2 SVGIG (reference sequence).

The CDR3 sequence is CASSPQREQPQHF. In DNA, the CDR3 is TGTGCCAGCAGCCCACAGAGGGAACAGCCCCAGCATTTT. The chain has TRBV7-8 and TRBJ1-5; no clear D. The V and J ends lost 5 bases and 7 bases respectively, with 12 bases between them. The CDR3 loop spans 13 amino acids. Germline V gene sequence: CDR1 SGHVS, CDR2 FQNEAQ. Full variable domain (missing parts from reference TRBV7-8 and TRBJ1-5): GAGVSQSPRYKVAKRGQDVALRCDPISGHVSLFWYQQALGQGPEFLTYFQNEAQLDKSGLPSDRFFAERPEGSVSTLKIQRTQQEDSAVYLCASSPQREQPQHFGDGTRLSIL.

This sequence joins TRBV27 and TRBJ2-7; 9 positions match TRBD1. Germline assignment: CDR1 MNHEY and CDR2 SMNVEV (reference sequence). The CDR3 runs 16 residues. With V trimmed by 0 bases and J by 3 bases, 6 bases remained unmatched. CDR3 coding DNA: TGTGCCAGCAGTTTATCGGCCGGGGACAGGGACTACGAGCAGTACTTC. This gives the protein CASSLSAGDRDYEQYF.

The V gene is TRBV28, the J gene TRBJ2-5; 9 bases are a match to TRBD2. Germline trimming cut 6 bases from V and 5 bases from J; bases unmatched to any gene: 10. Per the germline V gene, CDR1 is MDHEN and CDR2 is SYDVKM. The CDR3 runs 15 residues. CDR3 in DNA: TGTGCCAGCAGCCTCCCTGCTAGCGGGATGGAGACCCAGTACTTC. This sequence encodes CASSLPASGMETQYF.

The J gene is TRBJ2-5, the V gene TRBV19, with TRBD2 as a possible D gene (7 bases). Germline V gene data show CDR1 as LNHDA and CDR2 as SQIVND (reference sequence). V was shortened by 3 bases and J by 6 bases, with 20 bases between the two germline ends. The CDR3 has 16 residues. CDR3 residues: CASSILDSGGAKTQYF. The CDR3 nucleotides are TGTGCCAGTAGTATTTTAGACTCGGGGGGCGCTAAGACCCAGTACTTC.

The gene calls are TRBV5-4 and TRBJ2-2; no reliable D call. This CDR3 contains 16 residues. The germline gives CDR1 SGHNT, CDR2 YYREEE (reference sequence). V shed 0 bases and J shed 0 bases, with 9 bases lying between them. The CDR3 spells CASSLAMGSNTGELFF. The CDR3 DNA reads as TGTGCCAGCAGCTTGGCGATGGGCTCGAACACCGGGGAGCTGTTTTTT.

The chain couples TRBV27 to TRBJ2-3; D is unresolved. The germline gives CDR1 MNHEY, CDR2 SMNVEV (reference sequence). The CDR3 consists of 13 residues. Trimming removed 2 bases at V and 0 bases at J, with 3 bases between. Here the CDR3 reads CASSLTSTDTQYF. The DNA for the CDR3 is TGTGCCAGCAGTTTAACTAGCACAGATACGCAGTATTTT.

V and J are TRBV19 and TRBJ1-5; 7 nucleotides match TRBD1. J was trimmed by 0 bases and V by 3 bases; bases with no gene match: 8. The CDR3 runs to 17 residues. Germline-derived CDR1 and CDR2 are LNHDA and SQIVND (reference sequence). The CDR3 sequence is CASSMRGTAYSNQPQHF. For the CDR3, the DNA is TGTGCCAGTAGTATGCGCGGGACAGCGTATAGCAATCAGCCCCAGCATTTT.

The chain carries TRBV28 and TRBJ2-7, with 7 bases fitting TRBD1. V lost 5 bases to trimming and J lost 3 bases; unmatched junction nucleotides: 7. Per the germline V gene, CDR1 is MDHEN and CDR2 is SYDVKM. CDR3 size: 14 residues. For the CDR3, the DNA is TGTGCCAGCAGTCGAACAGGGGTAGGCTACGAGCAGTACTTC. Its translation: CASSRTGVGYEQYF.

The chain employs TRBV5-1 and TRBJ2-3, with 9 bases matching TRBD1. This CDR3 contains 17 residues. CDR1 and CDR2 from the germline V gene are SGHRS and YFSETQ. V shed 4 bases and J 3 bases; nucleotides not matched to a gene: 12. CDR3 loop: CASSPNPRTGETDTQYF. In nucleotides, the CDR3 is TGCGCCAGCAGCCCCAATCCCCGGACAGGGGAGACAGATACGCAGTATTTT.

This chain uses TRBV18 with TRBJ2-7, with D possibly being TRBD1 (7 bases). Germline V lookup: CDR1 KGHSH, CDR2 LQKENI. V lost 3 bases and J lost 3, with 15 bases in between. The CDR3 is made up of 15 amino acids. The CDR3 spells CASSPETGRLYEQYF. The CDR3 bases are TGTGCCAGCTCACCCGAGACAGGGAGGCTCTACGAGCAGTACTTC. The full variable domain, rest sourced from reference TRBV18 and TRBJ2-7, is NAGVMQNPRHLVRRRGQEARLRCSPMKGHSHVYWYRQLPEEGLKFMVYLQKENIIDESGMPKERFSAEFPKEGPSILRIQQVVRGDSAAYFCASSPETGRLYEQYFGPGTRLTVT.

The gene calls are TRBV5-1 and TRBJ2-2; tentative D call: TRBD1 (5 bases). V was shortened by 2 bases and J by 7 bases, with 12 bases between the two germline ends. In germline, CDR1 is SGHRS, CDR2 YFSETQ. The CDR3 totals 14 residues. CDR3 protein: CASSFRGGYGELFF. The CDR3 DNA reads as TGCGCCAGCAGCTTTAGGGGCGGTTACGGGGAGCTGTTTTTT. Full variable domain (rest looked up from reference TRBV5-1 and TRBJ2-2): KAGVTQTPRYLIKTRGQQVTLSCSPISGHRSVSWYQQTPGQGLQFLFEYFSETQRNKGNFPGRFSGRQFSNSRSEMNVSTLELGDSALYLCASSFRGGYGELFFGEGSRLTVL.

This clone occurred once. The chain joins TRBV27 to TRBJ2-7, with TRBD1 identical over 7 bases. CDR1 and CDR2 from the germline V gene are MNHEY and SMNVEV (reference sequence). The CDR3 covers 13 residues. Trimming took 2 bases from V and 4 from J; bases not matched to a gene: 2. CDR3 amino acids: CASSLRDRYEQYF. The CDR3 nucleotides are TGTGCCAGCAGTTTAAGGGACAGATACGAGCAGTACTTC.

The rearrangement uses TRBV3-1 (or the pseudogene TRBV3-2) and TRBJ1-6, with TRBD1 as a possible D gene (5 bases). There are 14 residues in the CDR3. V lost 1 base and J 9 bases, leaving 10 bases between the germline ends. Germline V CDR1 and CDR2: LGHDT, YNNKEL (reference sequence). The CDR3 sequence is CASSQGWGSSPLHF. CDR3 nucleotide sequence: TGTGCCAGCAGCCAAGGATGGGGCAGTTCACCCCTCCACTTT.

The chain combines TRBV25-1 with TRBJ1-5; perhaps TRBD1 as D (5 bases). The CDR3 is made up of 15 amino acids. Germline assignment: CDR1 MGHDK and CDR2 SYGVNS. Trimming removed 4 bases at V and 3 bases at J, with 13 bases between. The CDR3 sequence: CASSAGSGYNQPQHF. CDR3 sequence (DNA): TGTGCCAGCAGTGCGGGTTCAGGGTACAATCAGCCCCAGCATTTT.